These 3 T cell receptor beta chains share one sample of origin, sequenced in a study of control samples from healthy donors and cancer patients (TCRdb year 2020). Libraries were made using the immunoSEQ multiplex PCR assay. TCRdb obtained this table from immuneACCESS and retained in-frame rearrangements with V and J assigned. These tables miss some clones; where compared with another copy, unresolved V genes account for less than half of the shortfall, and the remainder is unexplained. The table for this sample lists over 150,000 clones; just under 95% of them were counted only once. The top ten constitute almost 1.5% of the sample. Material: blood. These receptors were taken from a man between 18 and 35 years old in good health.

The chain has TRBV5-1 and TRBJ2-1; TRBD2 aligns across 14 bases. The CDR3 sequence is 16 residues long. Germline V gene sequence: CDR1 SGHRS, CDR2 YFSETQ. V was pared by 3 bases and J by 4 bases, with 3 bases of the junction left unmatched. The CDR3 nucleotides are TGCGCCAGCAGCTGGACTAGCGGGGGGATTTACAATGAGCAGTTCTTC. Translation: CASSWTSGGIYNEQFF.

V is TRBV9 and J is TRBJ2-3, with D possibly being TRBD1 or TRBD2 (6 bases each). The CDR3 extends over 14 amino acids. Germline CDR1 is SGDLS and CDR2 is YYNGEE. With 3 bases removed from V and 7 bases from J, the gap between germline ends came to 15 bases. The CDR3 sequence is CASSERGEPYTQYF. The CDR3 DNA sequence: TGTGCCAGCAGCGAAAGGGGGGAACCGTATACGCAGTATTTT.

The chain carries TRBV10-3 and TRBJ2-7, with D unresolved. This CDR3 is built from 16 residues. The V gene lost 0 bases and the J gene lost 0 bases, with 12 bases spanning the gap. Looked up from germline, CDR1 is ENHRY and CDR2 is SYGVKD. The CDR3 loop is CAISESNLPTSYEQYF. The CDR3 coding sequence is TGTGCCATCAGTGAGTCGAACCTACCTACCTCCTACGAGCAGTACTTC.